These 24 T cell receptor beta chains originate from one sample sequenced in a study of tumor-infiltrating lymphocytes in primary liver carcinoma. Total RNA (approximately 450 ng) served as template for TCR beta cDNA synthesis primed by a constant-region primer. Libraries covering TCR beta were generated through three nested multiplex PCR rounds (using a slightly modified ARM-PCR). For roughly 10 cycles apiece, the opening two PCR rounds ran with TRBV1-TRBV30 forward primers and a C-beta reverse primer. TCRdb fed the multiplex PCR reads into MiXCR, producing one record per CDR3 protein. The sample yields just over 300,000 distinct CDR3 sequences, around three fifths seen once. They got blood RNA out of unsorted whole blood and also pulled out germline DNA. Sample: peripheral blood. These receptors were obtained from a woman younger than 45 with primary liver carcinoma and hepatitis B virus infection.

A word on this clonotype: A much larger clonotype is one base distant, so this may be a read error. The CDR3 nucleotides are TGCAACGTTGAGCGTCTTGGGGCGTTCAATGAGCAGTTCTTC. Its protein is CNVERLGAFNEQFF. The V gene is TRBV29-1, the J gene TRBJ2-1; the D gene is possibly TRBD1 (5 bases). The length of the CDR3 is 14 residues. CDR1 and CDR2 from the germline V gene are SQVTM and ANQGSEA.

This clonotype was counted at least ten times. The chain uses TRBV11-2 and TRBJ2-2; D could derive from TRBD1 or TRBD2 (5 bases each). The CDR3 contains 12 residues. Germline V CDR1 and CDR2: SGHAT, FQNNGV. V was cut by 3 bases and J by 7 bases, with 6 bases left in between. The CDR3 here is CASSLGVGELFF. CDR3 in DNA: TGTGCCAGCAGCTTGGGGGTCGGGGAGCTGTTTTTT.

To note about this clonotype: Possible read error: a much larger clone is one base away. In DNA, the CDR3 is TGCAGCGTCGCCCTTTTGGCTGTCAATGAGCAGTTCTTC. As protein: CSVALLAVNEQFF. V gene TRBV29-1 combines with J gene TRBJ2-1; D remains ambiguous. Germline CDR1 SQVTM, CDR2 ANQGSEA. Trimming stripped 6 bases from V and 6 bases from J, with 15 bases between. This CDR3 has 13 residues.

On this clonotype: A read error is possible here, since a much larger clone lies one base away. The V and J genes are TRBV29-1 and TRBJ2-2; tentatively, D is TRBD1 or TRBD2 (5 bases each). The CDR3 extends over 11 amino acids. Per germline, CDR1 SQVTM and CDR2 ANQGSEA. CDR3 sequence (DNA): TGCAGCGTTCAGGACACCGGGAAGCTGTTTTTT. Its translation is CSVQDTGKLFF.

About this clonotype: This may stem from a read error, because a much larger clone lies one nucleotide away. The chain has TRBV10-1 and TRBJ2-3; TRBD2 is a possible D gene (6 bases). Trimming removed 8 bases from V and 8 bases from J, with 20 bases in between. This CDR3 comprises 14 residues. The germline V gene has CDR1 WNHNN and CDR2 SYGVQD (reference sequence). CDR3 DNA sequence: TGCGCCAGCCAGGGACCACCGGACGGGGGTACGCAGTATTTT. Protein product: CASQGPPDGGTQYF.

This clonotype was detected ten times or more. The chain links TRBV29-1 to TRBJ2-7, with D perhaps TRBD2 (5 bases). Trimming took 3 bases from V and 2 from J, leaving 11 bases between them. Germline V gene lookup returns CDR1 SQVTM and CDR2 ANQGSEA. The length of the CDR3 is 13 residues. CDR3: CSVDGGGAYEQYF. For the CDR3, the DNA is TGCAGCGTTGACGGTGGAGGCGCCTACGAGCAGTACTTC.

There are a few counts of this clonotype. The genes are TRBV5-6 and TRBJ2-1, with unresolved D. The CDR3 is made up of 16 amino acids. Trimming stripped 0 bases from V and 0 bases from J, with 10 bases between. Looked up from germline, CDR1 is SGHDT and CDR2 is YYEEEE. The CDR3 coding sequence is TGTGCCAGCAGCTTGGGGATCCCCAGCTCCTACAATGAGCAGTTCTTC. Protein product: CASSLGIPSSYNEQFF.

To note about this clonotype: Lacking the conserved final phenylalanine or tryptophan, this CDR3 likely reflects a read error. The chain joins TRBV30 to TRBJ1-6; 7 nucleotides line up with TRBD1. J gave up 6 bases and V 4 bases, and 6 bases lay outside the gene matches. Germline CDR1 reads GTSNPN; CDR2 reads SVGIG (reference sequence). The CDR3 contains 14 residues. This chain's CDR3 is CAWMNRGRNSPLHY. DNA for the CDR3: TGTGCCTGGATGAACAGGGGCCGTAATTCACCCCTCCACTAT.

This clonotype was detected ten times or more. The chain combines TRBV11-3 with TRBJ2-2; the match to TRBD1 covers 9 bases. The CDR3 length is 15 residues. Germline loops: CDR1 SGHNT, CDR2 YENEEA. Unmatched junction bases numbered 9, after V lost 8 bases and J lost 5 bases. CDR3 DNA sequence: TGTGCCAGCGCCCCCGGGACAGGGTATACCGGGGAGCTGTTTTTT. Its protein is CASAPGTGYTGELFF.

About this clonotype itself: A much bigger clone sits one base away, suggesting this may be a read error. The chain is built from TRBV12-3 or TRBV12-4 and TRBJ2-7; D is uncertain. The CDR3 length is 13 residues. CDR3 amino acids: CVSSFGRGYEQYF. CDR3 DNA sequence: TGTGTCAGCAGTTTTGGACGAGGCTACGAGCAGTACTTC.

Concerning this clonotype itself: A read error may be the cause here, since a much bigger clone is one base away. A read error is likely, as this CDR3 ends without the conserved phenylalanine or tryptophan. The chain is built from TRBV6-1 and TRBJ2-3; 9 nucleotides match TRBD1. Losses at the gene ends were 6 bases for V and 2 bases for J; bases not matched to a gene: 6. CDR3 length: 15 amino acids. CDR1 is MNHNS and CDR2 is SASEGT in the germline V gene. The CDR3 bases are TGTGCCAGCAGGACGGACAGGGGCCTCACAGATACGCAGTATCTT. Amino acid sequence: CASRTDRGLTDTQYL.

Concerning this clonotype: A read error is possible here, since a much larger clone lies one base away. This sequence joins TRBV29-1 and TRBJ2-1, with 10 bases fitting TRBD2. Germline V lookup: CDR1 SQVTM, CDR2 ANQGSEA. This CDR3 is built from 15 residues. The CDR3 region is CSVGTELAGFNGQFF. CDR3 nucleotide sequence: TGCAGCGTTGGGACAGAACTAGCGGGATTCAATGGGCAGTTCTTC.

On this clonotype: In this CDR3 the conserved last residue, phenylalanine or tryptophan, is missing, so a read error is likely. The V call is TRBV11-1, the J call TRBJ1-2; D is unclear. Germline V lookup: CDR1 SGHAT, CDR2 FQDESV (reference sequence). The CDR3 sequence is 13 residues long. CDR3 region: CTSSPAEGWGYTS. CDR3 nucleotide sequence: TGTACCAGCAGCCCCGCGGAAGGATGGGGCTACACCTCC.

This clonotype has at least ten counts. V usage is TRBV6-1 and J usage is TRBJ1-6; D uncertain. Germline V lookup: CDR1 MNHNS, CDR2 SASEGT. The CDR3 runs to 15 residues. The V end lost 3 bases, the J end lost 9 bases, and 15 bases lay between the germline ends. The CDR3 here is CASSEPEPLGSPLHF. Written as DNA, the CDR3 is TGTGCCAGCAGTGAGCCCGAGCCTTTGGGTTCACCCCTCCACTTT.

A few counts support this clonotype. This CDR3 reads CASSHGTSGRSYEQYF. For the CDR3, the DNA is TGTGCCAGCAGCCACGGGACTAGCGGGAGGAGCTACGAGCAGTACTTC. This chain joins TRBV5-6 and TRBJ2-7, with 15 bases fitting TRBD2. Losses at the gene ends were 4 bases for V and 3 bases for J; bases not matched to a gene: 5. Germline CDR1 reads SGHDT; CDR2 reads YYEEEE. The CDR3 covers 16 residues.

The chain is built from TRBV11-2 and TRBJ2-1; TRBD2 matches at 12 bases. J lost 13 bases, V lost 5 bases, and 9 bases had no gene match. The CDR3 is 14 amino acids. CDR1 is SGHAT and CDR2 is FQNNGV in the germline V gene. The CDR3 is CASSPHLTSGSQFF. The CDR3 nucleotides are TGTGCCAGCAGCCCGCACTTGACTAGCGGGAGCCAGTTCTTC.

In regard to this clonotype: Given a much more abundant clone one base away, this may be a read error. This rearrangement joins TRBV4-1 to TRBJ1-2; 8 bases are a match to TRBD1. This CDR3 comprises 15 residues. The V gene's germline CDR1 is MGHRA and CDR2 YSYEKL. The J segment lost 2 bases and the V segment lost 3 bases, leaving 5 bases of the junction unmatched. CDR3 region: CASSQTGDGNYGYTF. In DNA, the CDR3 is TGCGCCAGCAGCCAGACAGGGGACGGAAACTATGGCTACACCTTC.

Regarding this clonotype: A much larger clone differs from this one at a single base, so this may be a read error. This chain connects TRBV6-1 to TRBJ1-2; a weak D match, TRBD1 (5 bases). The V gene lost 2 bases and the J gene lost 4 bases, with 23 bases spanning the gap. The CDR3 length is 18 residues. Germline V gene sequence: CDR1 MNHNS, CDR2 SASEGT. This chain's CDR3 is CASSERRQPPSQGYGYTF. The CDR3 DNA reads as TGTGCCAGCAGTGAAAGGAGGCAGCCTCCCTCCCAGGGCTATGGCTACACCTTC.

There are many counts of this clonotype. The chain employs TRBV5-1 and TRBJ2-1, with a tentative D call TRBD2 (6 bases). V lost 3 bases and J 2 bases, leaving 18 bases between the germline ends. The CDR3 runs 17 residues. Germline V CDR1 and CDR2: SGHRS, YFSETQ. The CDR3 sequence: CASSWGAGYSTYNEQFF. The CDR3 nucleotides are TGCGCCAGCAGCTGGGGCGCGGGATACTCAACCTACAATGAGCAGTTCTTC.

The chain combines TRBV18 with TRBJ2-6; possible D gene TRBD2, 6 bases. The germline gives CDR1 KGHSH, CDR2 LQKENI. This CDR3 spans 17 amino acids. V lost 4 bases to trimming and J lost 2 bases, with 15 bases between them. The CDR3 coding sequence is TGTGCCAGCTCACGGATCCCGGGGGAGACTGGGGCCAACGTCCTGACTTTC. Translated, it gives CASSRIPGETGANVLTF.

The gene calls are TRBV11-2 and TRBJ2-5; no clear D gene. CDR3 size: 15 residues. V was pared by 1 base and J by 7 bases, with 16 bases between. CDR1 is SGHAT, CDR2 FQNNGV, per germline. The CDR3 nucleotides read TGTGCCAGCAGCTTAGCCGGAGCTCAGTCAGGGACCCAGTACTTC. Residues: CASSLAGAQSGTQYF.

The sample holds a few counts of this clonotype. One end of the junction is discordant with germline, which a read error may explain. V is TRBV6-2 or TRBV6-3 and J is TRBJ2-7; possible D gene TRBD1, 5 bases. CDR1 and CDR2 (germline): MNHEY, SVGEGT. CDR3 size: 14 residues. The chain's CDR3 is CVSSYNSGYHEQYF. The CDR3 DNA sequence: TGTGTCAGCAGTTACAACTCAGGGTACCACGAGCAGTACTTC.

The table lists this clonotype with many counts. The genes are TRBV6-5 and TRBJ2-2; D tentatively fits TRBD1 or TRBD2 (5 bases each). This CDR3 has 15 amino acids. Trimming stripped 5 bases from V and 2 bases from J, with 12 bases between. Germline assignment: CDR1 MNHEY and CDR2 SVGAGI. This chain's CDR3 is CASSPGTTNTGELFF. The CDR3 coding sequence is TGTGCCAGCAGTCCCGGGACGACCAACACCGGGGAGCTGTTTTTT.

V gene TRBV28 combines with J gene TRBJ1-5, with D unclear. The CDR3 extends over 14 amino acids. Between the trimmed V and J ends, which lost 3 bases and 7 bases, there was a span of 13 bases. Germline assignment: CDR1 MDHEN and CDR2 SYDVKM. The CDR3 is CASSFRAGMQPQHF. CDR3 nucleotide sequence: TGTGCCAGCAGTTTCCGCGCGGGAATGCAGCCCCAGCATTTT. Complete variable domain (other parts from reference TRBV28 and TRBJ1-5): DVKVTQSSRYLVKRTGEKVFLECVQDMDHENMFWYRQDPGLGLRLIYFSYDVKMKEKGDIPEGYSVSREKKERFSLILESASTNQTSMYLCASSFRAGMQPQHFGDGTRLSIL.